One and the same sample provided the 25 T cell receptor beta chains below, sequenced in a study of early T cells in non-severe SARS-CoV-2 infection. Each CDR3 protein is one row after TCRdb ran MiXCR on the 5' RACE reads. This table has some 61,000 distinct CDR3 sequences, about 10% appearing once. The sequenced sample was whole blood. The receptors stem from an adult who was a healthcare worker with PCR-confirmed SARS-CoV-2 infection or an uninfected control (not recorded which).

This chain connects TRBV7-2 to TRBJ2-7; D gene unclear. The V gene's germline CDR1 is SGHTA and CDR2 FQGNSA. With 2 bases removed from V and 2 bases from J, the gap between germline ends came to 10 bases. The CDR3 totals 14 residues. The CDR3 DNA sequence: TGTGCCAGCAGCTTAAGGGCGCCGGCCTACGAGCAGTACTTC. Translating it yields CASSLRAPAYEQYF.

This clonotype was recorded a few times. The chain links TRBV11-2 to TRBJ2-5; D remains ambiguous. Looked up from germline, CDR1 is SGHAT and CDR2 is FQNNGV. V was clipped by 3 bases and J by 2 bases, with 7 bases between them. The CDR3 has 13 residues. The CDR3 sequence is CASSFIGQETQYF. The DNA for the CDR3 is TGTGCCAGCAGCTTCATTGGACAAGAGACCCAGTACTTC.

This clonotype came up a few times. The rearrangement links TRBV2 to TRBJ1-6; D is possibly TRBD1 (5 bases). This CDR3 contains 11 residues. Germline CDR1 is SNHLY and CDR2 is FYNNEI. Trimming stripped 11 bases from V and 9 bases from J, with 11 bases between. CDR3 DNA sequence: TGTGCCTGCGGGGGGTTTTCACCCCTCCACTTT. This translates into CACGGFSPLHF.

CDR3 sequence reads: CASSQYTGVSGANVLTF. CDR3 nucleotide sequence: TGTGCCAGCAGCCAATACACAGGGGTCTCTGGGGCCAACGTCCTGACTTTC. The J gene is TRBJ2-6, the V gene TRBV3-1; 7 positions agree with TRBD1. In germline, CDR1 is LGHDT, CDR2 YNNKEL (reference sequence). J gave up 0 bases and V 2 bases, and 4 bases lay outside the gene matches. This CDR3 comprises 17 residues.

This clonotype appeared once. This could be a read error, since a much larger clone is one nucleotide away. The gene calls are TRBV7-8 and TRBJ1-1; D uncertain. Germline V gene data show CDR1 as SGHVS and CDR2 as FQNEAQ. V was clipped by 5 bases and J by 1 base, with 17 bases between them. This CDR3 region has 16 residues. The CDR3 nucleotides read TGTGCCAGCAGCCCCGAGGTGGGCCGAGCGAACACTGAAGCTTTCTTT. This codes for CASSPEVGRANTEAFF.

In this sample, this clonotype turned up a few times. The chain links TRBV18 to TRBJ2-1; D gene uncertain. Germline values: CDR1 KGHSH, CDR2 LQKENI. Trimming cost V 2 bases and J 4 bases, with 9 bases left between them. There are 14 residues in the CDR3. The CDR3 nucleotides are TGTGCCAGCTCACCAACGGGCCTGTACAATGAGCAGTTCTTC. It specifies CASSPTGLYNEQFF.

This chain links TRBV28 with TRBJ2-1; unclear D gene. The CDR3 is made up of 13 amino acids. Germline V gene data show CDR1 as MDHEN and CDR2 as SYDVKM. The V end lost 7 bases, the J end lost 7 bases, and 14 bases lay between the germline ends. As DNA, the CDR3 is TGTGCCAGCACAGAGACAACGCATAATGAGCAGTTCTTC. Its protein is CASTETTHNEQFF.

In this sample, this clonotype turned up a few times. The chain is built from TRBV12-3 or TRBV12-4 and TRBJ2-7, with TRBD2 matching 7 bases. This CDR3 spans 15 amino acids. The trim removed 1 base at V and 6 bases at J, leaving 9 bases unmatched. CDR3 loop: CASSLVGGSNSEQYF. The CDR3 DNA is TGTGCCAGCAGTTTAGTTGGCGGGAGTAATTCCGAGCAGTACTTC.

This chain connects TRBV5-1 to TRBJ2-1, with TRBD2 as a possible D gene (6 bases). Germline loops: CDR1 SGHRS, CDR2 YFSETQ. The CDR3 loop spans 14 amino acids. V dropped 0 bases and J dropped 8 bases, with 12 bases sitting between them. This CDR3 reads CASSLVGSGYEQFF. CDR3 nucleotide sequence: TGCGCCAGCAGCTTGGTCGGGAGTGGCTATGAGCAGTTCTTC.

The gene calls are TRBV29-1 and TRBJ2-4, with no clear D. The CDR3 spans 11 residues. The ends were cut back, 4 bases at V and 6 bases at J, with 7 bases in the middle. In germline, CDR1 is SQVTM, CDR2 ANQGSEA. The CDR3 region is CSVVQSNIQYF. CDR3 bases: TGCAGCGTTGTACAGTCAAACATTCAGTACTTC.

This clonotype was seen a handful of times. Being one base from a much bigger clone, this may be a read error. The V gene is TRBV7-8, the J gene TRBJ2-5; D may be TRBD1 (5 bases). The CDR3 is 15 residues long. The V end was cut by 6 bases, the J end by 4 bases, with 18 bases between. Germline V lookup: CDR1 SGHVS, CDR2 FQNEAQ. In DNA, the CDR3 is TGTGCCAGCAGACGAACGCTGGGGCCCGTAGAGACCCAGTACTTC. Its translation is CASRRTLGPVETQYF.

At least ten counts were recorded for this clonotype. This chain links TRBV12-3 or TRBV12-4 with TRBJ2-4, with D possibly being TRBD2 (6 bases). CDR3 length: 15 residues. Trimming left V 3 bases short and J 0 bases short, with 9 bases between. The CDR3 spells CASSLASAAKNIQYF. The CDR3 region has the DNA TGTGCCAGCAGTTTGGCTAGCGCAGCCAAAAACATTCAGTACTTC.

This clonotype appeared a few times. The chain uses TRBV12-5 and TRBJ2-7; D possibly corresponds to TRBD2 (6 bases). The CDR3 runs to 14 residues. V shed 0 bases and J shed 7 bases, with 13 bases lying between them. Germline CDR1 and CDR2: LGHNT and FRNRAP. The CDR3 loop is CASGLVRGAGEQYF. CDR3 coding DNA: TGTGCTAGTGGTTTGGTACGCGGGGCGGGGGAGCAGTACTTC.

This clonotype was counted only a few times. The V gene is TRBV7-8, the J gene TRBJ2-6; 9 bases line up with TRBD1. Per the germline V gene, CDR1 is SGHVS and CDR2 is FQNEAQ. The CDR3 has 18 amino acids. Trimming took 7 bases from V and 0 from J; bases not matched to a gene: 10. The CDR3 is CASIQGGTGLSGANVLTF. The CDR3 bases are TGTGCCAGCATCCAAGGGGGGACAGGGCTCTCTGGGGCCAACGTCCTGACTTTC.

This clonotype was detected only a few times. The chain links TRBV29-1 to TRBJ2-5; D is uncertain. Trimming stripped 4 bases from V and 6 bases from J, with 15 bases between. This CDR3 region has 13 residues. Germline V gene sequence: CDR1 SQVTM, CDR2 ANQGSEA. CDR3 amino acids: CSVGAPDGKTQYF. In DNA form, the CDR3 reads TGCAGCGTTGGAGCACCAGATGGCAAGACCCAGTACTTC.

This clonotype has ten or more counts. The rearrangement joins TRBV11-3 to TRBJ1-6; no reliable D call. This CDR3 has 14 residues. In germline, CDR1 is SGHNT, CDR2 YENEEA. V was pared by 0 bases and J by 10 bases, with 10 bases between. CDR3 DNA sequence: TGTGCCAGCAGCTTAGATCATTACGGGTCACCCCTCCACTTT. Translation gives CASSLDHYGSPLHF.

The chain employs TRBV10-2 and TRBJ2-2; D ambiguous. This CDR3 contains 12 residues. Germline CDR1 and CDR2: WSHSY and SAAADI. V lost 7 bases and J 1 base, leaving 4 bases between the germline ends. Written as DNA, the CDR3 is TGCGCCAGCACCAAGAACACCGGGGAGCTGTTTTTT. It specifies CASTKNTGELFF.

V gene TRBV6-6 combines with J gene TRBJ2-5; possibly TRBD1 or TRBD2 for D (5 bases each). V shed 5 bases and J shed 4 bases, with 17 bases lying between them. Looked up from germline, CDR1 is MNHNY and CDR2 is SVGAGI (reference sequence). This CDR3 has 15 residues. Written as DNA, the CDR3 is TGTGCCAGCAGTACTACCGGGACCGAGGGAGAGACCCAGTACTTC. This sequence encodes CASSTTGTEGETQYF.

This sequence joins TRBV7-9 and TRBJ1-5; no reliable D call. The germline V and J ends were trimmed by 2 bases and 3 bases, with 8 bases remaining between them. CDR3 length: 14 residues. Germline-derived CDR1 and CDR2 are SEHNR and FQNEAQ (reference sequence). The CDR3 coding sequence is TGTGCCAGCAGCTTACCGGGGATCAATCAGCCCCAGCATTTT. This encodes CASSLPGINQPQHF.

In its sample, this clonotype was seen many times. V and J are TRBV2 and TRBJ2-1, with TRBD2 identical over 7 bases. This CDR3 has 14 residues. Germline CDR1 is SNHLY and CDR2 is FYNNEI. Trimming at V came to 6 bases and at J to 4 bases, leaving 6 bases not matched to a gene. CDR3 residues: CASSLGREYNEQFF. The CDR3 DNA reads as TGTGCCAGCAGCCTGGGGCGGGAGTACAATGAGCAGTTCTTC. Drawing the rest from reference TRBV2 and TRBJ2-1, the complete variable domain is EPEVTQTPSHQVTQMGQEVILRCVPISNHLYFYWYRQILGQKVEFLVSFYNNEISEKSEIFDDQFSVERPDGSNFTLKIRSTKLEDSAMYFCASSLGREYNEQFFGPGTRLTVL.

This clonotype was seen ten or more times. V and J are TRBV19 and TRBJ2-3, with 11 bases matching TRBD2. Looked up from germline, CDR1 is LNHDA and CDR2 is SQIVND (reference sequence). There are 14 residues in the CDR3. With 8 bases clipped from V and 0 bases from J, the junction kept 1 base outside the gene matches. As DNA, the CDR3 is TGTGCCAGTGGGACTAGCGGTAGCACAGATACGCAGTATTTT. It yields the protein CASGTSGSTDTQYF. Full variable domain (outside the CDR3, taken from reference TRBV19 and TRBJ2-3): DGGITQSPKYLFRKEGQNVTLSCEQNLNHDAMYWYRQDPGQGLRLIYYSQIVNDFQKGDIAEGYSVSREKKESFPLTVTSAQKNPTAFYLCASGTSGSTDTQYFGPGTRLTVL.

This clonotype showed up just a few times. This sequence joins TRBV7-9 and TRBJ2-7, with TRBD1 matching over 9 bases. V lost 5 bases to trimming and J lost 4 bases; unmatched junction nucleotides: 15. Per germline, CDR1 SEHNR and CDR2 FQNEAQ (reference sequence). The CDR3 loop spans 17 amino acids. CDR3 coding DNA: TGTGCCAGCAGCATAGTAACCCGTTGGGGACAGGGATACGAGCAGTACTTC. Amino acids: CASSIVTRWGQGYEQYF.

This clonotype was counted a few times. This rearrangement joins TRBV28 to TRBJ1-5, with D possibly TRBD1 on 6 matching bases. Deletions cut 5 bases from V and 1 base from J, with 9 bases between. This CDR3 is 14 amino acids long. Germline V gene data show CDR1 as MDHEN and CDR2 as SYDVKM. CDR3 sequence: CASSAGHSNQPQHF. As DNA, the CDR3 is TGTGCCAGCAGTGCGGGACACAGCAATCAGCCCCAGCATTTT.

The gene calls are TRBV29-1 and TRBJ2-7, with D uncertain. This CDR3 spans 11 amino acids. With 5 bases removed from V and 4 bases from J, the gap between germline ends came to 9 bases. Germline assignment: CDR1 SQVTM and CDR2 ANQGSEA. CDR3: CSVLDGYEQYF. The DNA for the CDR3 is TGCAGCGTTCTCGACGGATACGAGCAGTACTTC.

The chain employs TRBV5-1 and TRBJ1-1; TRBD1 aligns across 8 bases. The CDR3 covers 14 residues. CDR1 SGHRS and CDR2 YFSETQ come from the germline V gene. Trimming removed 3 bases from V and 7 bases from J; junction bases left unmatched: 8. In nucleotides, the CDR3 is TGCGCCAGCAGCTCAAATATCGACAGGGGTGAAGCTTTCTTT. Its translation is CASSSNIDRGEAFF.